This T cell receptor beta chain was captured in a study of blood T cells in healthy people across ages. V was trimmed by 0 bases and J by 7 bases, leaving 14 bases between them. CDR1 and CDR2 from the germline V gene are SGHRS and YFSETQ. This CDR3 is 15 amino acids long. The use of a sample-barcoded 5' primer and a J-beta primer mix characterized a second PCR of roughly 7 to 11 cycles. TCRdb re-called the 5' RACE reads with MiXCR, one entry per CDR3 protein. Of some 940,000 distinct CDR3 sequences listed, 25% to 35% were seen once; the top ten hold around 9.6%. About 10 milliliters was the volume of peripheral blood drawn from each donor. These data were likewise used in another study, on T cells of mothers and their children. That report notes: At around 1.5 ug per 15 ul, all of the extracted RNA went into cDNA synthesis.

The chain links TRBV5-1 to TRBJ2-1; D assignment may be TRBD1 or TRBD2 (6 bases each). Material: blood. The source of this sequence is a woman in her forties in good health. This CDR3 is CASSLARGTGNEQFF. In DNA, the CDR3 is TGCGCCAGCAGCTTGGCAAGGGGGACTGGGAATGAGCAGTTCTTC.